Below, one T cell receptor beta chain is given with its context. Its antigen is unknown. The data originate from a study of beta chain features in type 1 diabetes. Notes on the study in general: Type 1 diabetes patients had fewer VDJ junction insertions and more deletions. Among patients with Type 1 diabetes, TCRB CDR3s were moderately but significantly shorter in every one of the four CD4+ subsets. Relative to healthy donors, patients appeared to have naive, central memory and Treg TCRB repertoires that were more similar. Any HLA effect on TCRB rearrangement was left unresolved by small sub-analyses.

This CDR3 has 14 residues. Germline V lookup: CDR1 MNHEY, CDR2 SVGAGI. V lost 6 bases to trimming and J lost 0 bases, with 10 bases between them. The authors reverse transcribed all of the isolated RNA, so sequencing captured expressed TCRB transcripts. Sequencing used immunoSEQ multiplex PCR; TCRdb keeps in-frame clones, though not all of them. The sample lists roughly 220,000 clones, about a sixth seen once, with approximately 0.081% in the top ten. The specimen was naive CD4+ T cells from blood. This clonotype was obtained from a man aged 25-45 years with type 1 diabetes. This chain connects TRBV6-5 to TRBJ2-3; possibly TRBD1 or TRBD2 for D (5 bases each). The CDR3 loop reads CASSRDQSTDTQYF. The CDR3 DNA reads TGTGCCAGCAGCCGGGACCAAAGCACAGATACGCAGTATTTT.